This T cell receptor (beta chain) was identified during a study of blood T cells in healthy people across ages. Findings of the study overall: Roughly linear declines in TCR beta diversity per million T cells occurred with age.

Details on this clonotype: Its antigen is still unknown.

With a J-beta primer mix and a sample-barcoded 5' primer, a second PCR ran about 7 to 11 cycles. Via MiXCR, TCRdb re-called the 5' RACE reads, giving one row per CDR3 protein. This sample has approximately 800,000 distinct CDR3 sequences, with 25% found just once. The CDR3 spans 12 residues. A further study also used this sample, focusing on T cells of mothers and their children.

Input material: blood. The clonotype was recovered from a boy aged 5-17 years in good health. V gene TRBV21-1 combines with J gene TRBJ2-7; TRBD2 is the table's D call, not checked against the DNA. TRBV21-1 is an annotated pseudogene. As DNA, the CDR3 is TGTGCCAGCAGCGGGGAGGGATACGAGCAGTACTTC. Translating it yields CASSGEGYEQYF.